This TCR beta chain was identified during a study of blood T cells in healthy people across ages. It was with a sample-barcoded 5' primer and a J-beta primer mix that a second PCR of about 6 to 12 cycles was run. Each sample yielded at least 2.5 million CDR3-containing paired-end reads. MiXCR was run by TCRdb on the 5' RACE reads, yielding one entry per CDR3 protein. In the table there are some 1.6 million distinct CDR3 sequences, about 31% of which are singletons. The CDR3 spans 16 residues. Germline V gene data show CDR1 as SGHTA and CDR2 as FQGNSA. Trimming took 5 bases from V and 12 from J; bases not matched to a gene: 12. The donors, aged roughly 6 to 90, were healthy Caucasians from Russia. This clonotype was seen more than once but under ten times.

The sequence came from a woman in her twenties or thirties in good health. Sequencing was done on a sample of blood. The chain employs TRBV7-2 and TRBJ2-1; 14 bases align to TRBD2. CDR3 amino acids: CASSPTVGLAGERQFF. The CDR3 coding sequence is TGTGCCAGCAGCCCAACCGTGGGACTAGCGGGAGAACGGCAGTTCTTC.